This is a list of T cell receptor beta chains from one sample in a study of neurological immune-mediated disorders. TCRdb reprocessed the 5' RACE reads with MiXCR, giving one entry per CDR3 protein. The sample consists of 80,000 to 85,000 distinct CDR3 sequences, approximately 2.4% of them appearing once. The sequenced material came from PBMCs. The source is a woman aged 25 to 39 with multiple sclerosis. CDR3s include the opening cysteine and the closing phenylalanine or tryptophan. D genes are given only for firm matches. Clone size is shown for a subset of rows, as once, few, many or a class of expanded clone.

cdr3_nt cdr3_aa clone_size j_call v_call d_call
TGTGCCATCAGTGAAGGACCGAACACTGAAGCTTTCTTT CAISEGPNTEAFF many TRBJ1-1 TRBV10-3 .
TGCAGTGCTGGCGGCTATCAGCCCCAGCATTTT CSAGGYQPQHF many TRBJ1-5 TRBV20-1 .
TGTGCCAGCAGTTACTCGGCTAGCGGGGGTAGAAATGAGCAGTTCTTC CASSYSASGGRNEQFF many TRBJ2-1 TRBV6-5 TRBD2
TGTGCCATATCGGACAGGGGTTCAGAGACCCAGTACTTC CAISDRGSETQYF many TRBJ2-5 TRBV10-3 TRBD1
TGTGCCAGCAGCTTATTTCGGACCCTCGAAGCTGGGCAGTTCTTC CASSLFRTLEAGQFF many TRBJ2-1 TRBV7-8 .
TGCAGTGCTAGGAAGCGGGAGGTACCTGGGGAGCTGTTTTTT CSARKREVPGELFF few TRBJ2-2 TRBV20-1 TRBD2
TGCAGCATTGGGGCGGGTCCCCCGGGGTTC CSIGAGPPGF many TRBJ2-1 TRBV29-1 .
TGTGCCAGCAGCCAAGAACTAGCGGTAAACACCGGGGAGCTGTTTTTT CASSQELAVNTGELFF many TRBJ2-2 TRBV3-1 TRBD2
TGCAGTGCTACCAACAGGATCAGCTCCTACAATGAGCAGTTCTTC CSATNRISSYNEQFF many TRBJ2-1 TRBV20-1 .
TGCAGCGTTGAATTCCCCCCCAATGAGCAGTTCTTC CSVEFPPNEQFF many TRBJ2-1 TRBV29-1 .
TGTGCCAGCGGACCGGGACAGGGTCGAGAAAAACTGTTTTTT CASGPGQGREKLFF many TRBJ1-4 TRBV12-3/TRBV12-4 TRBD1
TGCAGTGCTAGAGACAGCTTACAAGAGACCCAGTACTTC CSARDSLQETQYF many TRBJ2-5 TRBV20-1 .
TGCAGTGCTAGTCCCTCGAGCTGGGAGCAGTTCTTC CSASPSSWEQFF many TRBJ2-1 TRBV20-1 .
TGCAGTGCTACCGGGACCCGGAGCTCCTACGAGCAGTACTTC CSATGTRSSYEQYF many TRBJ2-7 TRBV20-1 .
TGCAGCGTTTTACACGAGAACACTGAAGCTTTCTTT CSVLHENTEAFF many TRBJ1-1 TRBV29-1 .
TGTGCCAGCACCTTCTCGGGGGAGGGGGACGAGCAGTACTTC CASTFSGEGDEQYF many TRBJ2-7 TRBV12-3/TRBV12-4 .
TGCAGGGGAGCGGGAGGGCCGAGCACAGATACGCAGTATTTT CRGAGGPSTDTQYF many TRBJ2-3 TRBV20-1 TRBD2
TGCAGTGCTAGAATTCCACTAGCGGGCCCACAAGAGACCCAGTACTTC CSARIPLAGPQETQYF many TRBJ2-5 TRBV20-1 TRBD2
TGCAGTGCTAGAGATTTCAGACTGCCAGGTCAGCCCCAGCATTTT CSARDFRLPGQPQHF many TRBJ1-5 TRBV20-1 .
TGTGCCATCAGTTCGGGGGAGACCCAGTACTTC CAISSGETQYF many TRBJ2-5 TRBV10-3 .
TGTGCCACCAGCAGAGAGCGGGGGGACACAGATACGCAGTATTTT CATSRERGDTDTQYF many TRBJ2-3 TRBV15 TRBD2
TGTGCCAGCAGCTTAGTCGCGGGGAACACCGGGGAGCTGTTTTTT CASSLVAGNTGELFF many TRBJ2-2 TRBV7-8 .
TGTGCCAGCAGCGAATCTAGCGGACACAATGAGCAGTTCTTC CASSESSGHNEQFF many TRBJ2-1 TRBV9 TRBD2
TGTGCCAGCAGTCCCACAGGAGGGACCACTGAAGCTTTCTTT CASSPTGGTTEAFF many TRBJ1-1 TRBV6-5 .
TGCGCCAGCAGCCAAGGCGCGCTAGGCTACGAGCAGTACTTC CASSQGALGYEQYF many TRBJ2-7 TRBV4-3 .
TGTGCCAGCAGCAAAGACAGCCACGAGCAGTACTTC CASSKDSHEQYF many TRBJ2-7 TRBV6-2/TRBV6-3 .
TGCGCCAGCAGCTTGGCTCAGGGTACGAACACCGGGGAGCTGTTTTTT CASSLAQGTNTGELFF many TRBJ2-2 TRBV5-1 .
TGCAGTGCTGCCCCGGGACAGGGCAATGAGCAGTTCTTC CSAAPGQGNEQFF many TRBJ2-1 TRBV20-1 TRBD1
TGTGCCAGCAGTTACCCTACAGGGGTGTTGGAGGAGACCCAGTACTTC CASSYPTGVLEETQYF many TRBJ2-5 TRBV6-2/TRBV6-3 TRBD1
TGTGCCAGCTCACCAGATACAGGGAGCACTGAAGCTTTCTTT CASSPDTGSTEAFF many TRBJ1-1 TRBV18 .
TGTGCCACCAGTGATTGGATTAGCACAGATACGCAGTATTTT CATSDWISTDTQYF many TRBJ2-3 TRBV24-1 .
TGTGCCAGTTGGGACGGCTCTGGGGCCAACGTCCTGACTTTC CASWDGSGANVLTF . TRBJ2-6 TRBV6-2/TRBV6-3 .
TGCGCCAGCAGTAGCGAGGGGAACACAGATACGCAGTATTTT CASSSEGNTDTQYF many TRBJ2-3 TRBV10-1 .
TGTGCCAGCAGCCAGAACCGACTAGTAGGTGAGCAGTTCTTC CASSQNRLVGEQFF many TRBJ2-1 TRBV5-5 .
TGCGCCAGCAAGCTGGACGGCTCGGGGGGTACTGAAGCTTTCTTT CASKLDGSGGTEAFF many TRBJ1-1 TRBV5-1 .
TGTGCCAGCAGCCCCGGCCCATACGAGCAGTACTTC CASSPGPYEQYF many TRBJ2-7 TRBV7-8 .
TGCAGTGCCAGAGGAGAACGGGAATCATCTGAACTCGAGCAGTACTTC CSARGERESSELEQYF many TRBJ2-7 TRBV20-1 .
TGTGCCAGCAGCGTAGCCACCGACTCCTACGAGCAGTACTTC CASSVATDSYEQYF many TRBJ2-7 TRBV9 .
TGCAGTGCTAGAGAGGGCAGAGCTTTCTTT CSAREGRAFF many TRBJ1-1 TRBV20-1 .
TGTGCCAGCTCACAGCCCTACAATGAGCAGTTCTTC CASSQPYNEQFF many TRBJ2-1 TRBV18 .
TGCAGTGCACGGACTAGCGGCAGCTCCTACGAGCAGTACTTC CSARTSGSSYEQYF many TRBJ2-7 TRBV20-1 TRBD2
TGCAGTGCTAGCCTCCTCGGCGGGGCCATGGGGGAGCAGTACTTC CSASLLGGAMGEQYF many TRBJ2-7 TRBV20-1 .
TGCAGTGCTAGAGATGGACAGTTCGGGCAGCCCCAGCATTTT CSARDGQFGQPQHF many TRBJ1-5 TRBV20-1 .
TGTGCCAGCAGCCTCATAACCGGGACAGCGAACACTGAAGCTTTCTTT CASSLITGTANTEAFF many TRBJ1-1 TRBV3-1 TRBD1
TGCGCCAGCAGCTTGACGCCCGACCGGACCGGGGAGCTGTTTTTT CASSLTPDRTGELFF many TRBJ2-2 TRBV5-1 .
TGTGCCAGCATCGGGGGGGGCTTCCAAGAGACCCAGTACTTC CASIGGGFQETQYF many TRBJ2-5 TRBV7-9 TRBD2
TGCGCCAGCAGCCCGGCTCTAGCGGGAGCAGAGACCCAGTACTTC CASSPALAGAETQYF many TRBJ2-5 TRBV5-1 TRBD2
TGTGCCAGCAGCCTAGCCACTCTGGGTGGAGGGGATGAAAAACTGTTTTTT CASSLATLGGGDEKLFF many TRBJ1-4 TRBV7-2 .
TGTGCCAGCAGCCAAGAAAACAGGGGGCCATATGGCTACACCTTC CASSQENRGPYGYTF . TRBJ1-2 TRBV14 TRBD1
TGTGCCAGCAGGACAGATACGCAGTATTTT CASRTDTQYF many TRBJ2-3 TRBV27 .
TGCAGTGCTAGATTGAGTAGCGGGCTCCTCTACGAGCAGTACTTC CSARLSSGLLYEQYF many TRBJ2-7 TRBV20-1 TRBD2
TGTGCCAGCAGTCTAACCAGACAGGGAAACTATGGCTACACCTTC CASSLTRQGNYGYTF many TRBJ1-2 TRBV27 TRBD1
TGTGCCAGCAGCTTATATCTGTATGGGGACAGCTCCTACGAGCAGTACTTC CASSLYLYGDSSYEQYF . TRBJ2-7 TRBV11-3 TRBD1
TGTGCCAGCAGCCTCGACAGAAGAATGAACACTGAAGCTTTCTTT CASSLDRRMNTEAFF many TRBJ1-1 TRBV14 .
TGCAGTGCTAGAGATCCGGGACAGGGTACATACACAGATACGCAGTATTTT CSARDPGQGTYTDTQYF many TRBJ2-3 TRBV20-1 TRBD1
TGTGCCAGCAGCCGACAGGGGGACGGAGACGAGCAGTACTTC CASSRQGDGDEQYF . TRBJ2-7 TRBV5-5 TRBD1
TGTGCCAGCAGCCAAGATCTACTGAACACCGGGGAGCTGTTTTTT CASSQDLLNTGELFF many TRBJ2-2 TRBV4-2 .